This TCR beta chain appears in the sequencing data of a study of regulatory T cells in long-lasting Graves disease. General study points: Persistent Graves' disease cases displayed lower TCR diversity than newly diagnosed ones. Public clonotype sharing was higher in persistent than newly diagnosed patients.

This clonotype was recorded many times. Its specificity is not known. V trimming: 5 bases; J trimming: 3 bases; junction bases outside the gene matches: 6. This CDR3 region has 15 residues. The V gene's germline CDR1 is SGHTA and CDR2 FQGNSA. The time point: newly diagnosed GD, antithyroid drugs for less than 3 months. Scientists built the TCR library using RNA that was extracted from PBMCs. Relying on iRepertoire HTBI primers and Arm-PCR of CDR3 regions, the team built TCR beta libraries. TCRdb re-analysed the multiplex PCR reads in MiXCR, keeping a single row per CDR3 protein. The table records about 540,000 distinct CDR3 sequences, roughly 13% of them present only once. These data are also associated with another study on T cells in Graves' hyperthyroidism and ophthalmopathy. From that second work: The HTBI set primed first-round TCR CDR3 RT-PCR. Most thyroid clonotypes expanded above 0.001 appeared in blood too.

The source of this sequence is a man younger than 40 with Graves disease. This sequence joins TRBV7-2 and TRBJ2-7; the match to TRBD1 covers 11 bases. The sample was peripheral blood mononuclear cells (PBMCs), taken at new diagnosis, from a patient treated with antithyroid drugs. CDR3 protein: CASSLTGTGGYEQYF. The CDR3, as DNA: TGTGCCAGCAGCCTCACCGGGACAGGGGGCTACGAGCAGTACTTC. The full variable domain, in which reference TRBV7-2 and TRBJ2-7 provide the parts outside the CDR3, is GAGVSQSPSNKVTEKGKDVELRCDPISGHTALYWYRQSLGQGLEFLIYFQGNSAPDKSGLPSDRFSAERTGGSVSTLTIQRTQQEDSAVYLCASSLTGTGGYEQYFGPGTRLTVT.